This T cell receptor (beta chain) was sequenced for a study of blood T cell repertoires in COVID-19. Study summary: In each case, the material was cDNA or gDNA derived from T cells, B-cell-depleted T cells, or PBMCs.

Under the authors' procedure: By means of reference gene primer amplification, nucleated cell counts were estimated. Profiling relied on immunoSEQ multiplex PCR, and the TCRdb table lists in-frame clones only, not all of them. V, J and clone size were drawn from that table, and D and trimming were deduced from the DNA. The table records just under 250,000 clones, approximately 83% of them present only once. Trimming removed 1 base at V and 3 bases at J, with 13 bases between. Germline V gene data show CDR1 as SGHNT and CDR2 as YYREEE (reference sequence). CDR3 size: 15 residues. Material: peripheral blood. This chain joins TRBV5-4 and TRBJ1-1; possibly TRBD1 for D (6 bases). The source is a woman aged 30 to 39 who had recovered from COVID-19. The DNA for the CDR3 is TGTGCCAGCAGCTTGCCCCGTACAGGGTACACTGAAGCTTTCTTT. Protein product: CASSLPRTGYTEAFF.